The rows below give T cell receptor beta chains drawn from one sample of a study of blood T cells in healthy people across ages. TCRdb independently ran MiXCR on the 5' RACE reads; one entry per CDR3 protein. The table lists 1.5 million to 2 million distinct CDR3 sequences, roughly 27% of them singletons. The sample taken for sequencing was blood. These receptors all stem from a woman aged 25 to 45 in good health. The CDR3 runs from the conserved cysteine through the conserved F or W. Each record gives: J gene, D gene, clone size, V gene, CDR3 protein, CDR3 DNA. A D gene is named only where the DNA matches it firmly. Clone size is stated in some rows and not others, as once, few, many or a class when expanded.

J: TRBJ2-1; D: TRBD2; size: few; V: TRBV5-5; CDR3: CASSLPGTSSNNEQFF; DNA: TGTGCCAGCAGCTTACCCGGGACTAGCAGTAACAATGAGCAGTTCTTC
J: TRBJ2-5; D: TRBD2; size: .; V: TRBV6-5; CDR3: CASIEPWGGGQYF; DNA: TGTGCCAGCATTGAGCCTTGGGGCGGGGGCCAGTACTTC
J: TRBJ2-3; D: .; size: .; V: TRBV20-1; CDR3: CSAGQGGADTRYF; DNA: TGCAGTGCTGGACAGGGAGGGGCAGATACGCGGTATTTT
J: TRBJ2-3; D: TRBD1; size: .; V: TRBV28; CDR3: CASSSPGTGGRADTQYF; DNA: TGTGCCAGCAGTTCCCCTGGGACAGGGGGCAGGGCAGATACGCAGTATTTT
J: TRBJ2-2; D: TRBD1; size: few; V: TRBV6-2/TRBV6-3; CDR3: CASSSYRGPNTGELFF; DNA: TGTGCCAGCAGTTCCTACAGGGGCCCGAACACCGGGGAGCTGTTTTTT
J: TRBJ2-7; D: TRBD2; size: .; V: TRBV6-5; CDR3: CASSYGTSGSPYEQYF; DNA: TGTGCCAGCAGTTACGGGACTAGCGGGAGTCCCTACGAGCAGTACTTC
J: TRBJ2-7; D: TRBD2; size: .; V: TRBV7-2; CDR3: CVSSPTSGPYEQYF; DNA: TGTGTCAGCAGCCCGACTAGCGGTCCCTACGAGCAGTACTTC
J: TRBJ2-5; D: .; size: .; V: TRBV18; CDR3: CASSPPDRSYQETQYF; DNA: TGTGCCAGCTCACCTCCGGACCGTTCGTACCAAGAGACCCAGTACTTC
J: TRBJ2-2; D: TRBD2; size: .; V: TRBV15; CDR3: CATSSSGGYTGELFF; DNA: TGTGCCACCAGCAGTAGCGGGGGGTACACCGGGGAGCTGTTTTTT
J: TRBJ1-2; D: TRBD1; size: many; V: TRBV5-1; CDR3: CASSPGTGDHGYTF; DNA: TGCGCCAGCAGCCCCGGGACAGGGGATCATGGCTACACCTTC
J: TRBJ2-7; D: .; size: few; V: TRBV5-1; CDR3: CASSDTSLEQYF; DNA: TGCGCCAGCAGCGATACATCTCTCGAGCAGTACTTC
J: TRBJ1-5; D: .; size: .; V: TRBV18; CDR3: CASSPSVNHQPQHF; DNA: TGTGCCAGCTCACCAAGCGTAAACCATCAGCCCCAGCATTTT
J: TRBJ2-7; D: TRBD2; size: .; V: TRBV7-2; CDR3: CASSLAPSGGYEQYF; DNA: TGTGCCAGCAGCTTAGCGCCTAGCGGGGGCTACGAGCAGTACTTC
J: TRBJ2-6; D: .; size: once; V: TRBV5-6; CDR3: CAGSLRQNSGANVLTF; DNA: TGTGCCGGCAGCTTGCGTCAGAACTCTGGGGCCAACGTCCTGACTTTC
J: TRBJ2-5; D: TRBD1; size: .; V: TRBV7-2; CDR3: CASREAGTGREETQYF; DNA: TGTGCCAGCAGGGAAGCCGGGACAGGGAGGGAAGAGACCCAGTACTTC
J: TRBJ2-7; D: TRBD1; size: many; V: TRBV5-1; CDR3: CASSRRLQGAGEQYF; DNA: TGCGCCAGCAGCCGGCGTCTCCAGGGGGCCGGCGAGCAGTACTTC
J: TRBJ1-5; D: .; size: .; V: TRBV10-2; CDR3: CASSDRTSNQPQHF; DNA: TGCGCCAGCAGTGATCGGACCAGCAATCAGCCCCAGCATTTT
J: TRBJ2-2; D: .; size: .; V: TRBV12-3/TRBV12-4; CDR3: CASLGYTGELFF; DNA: TGTGCCAGTTTGGGGTACACCGGGGAGCTGTTTTTT
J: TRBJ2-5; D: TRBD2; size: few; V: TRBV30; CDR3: CAWRTSGGVETQYF; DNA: TGTGCCTGGAGGACTAGCGGGGGGGTAGAGACCCAGTACTTC
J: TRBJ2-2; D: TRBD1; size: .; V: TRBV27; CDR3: CASSLTGGVSNTGELFF; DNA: TGTGCCAGCAGTCTCACAGGGGGAGTTTCGAACACCGGGGAGCTGTTTTTT
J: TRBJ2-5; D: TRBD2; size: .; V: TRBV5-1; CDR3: CASRTSHHLETQYF; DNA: TGCGCCAGCAGGACTAGCCACCATTTAGAGACCCAGTACTTC
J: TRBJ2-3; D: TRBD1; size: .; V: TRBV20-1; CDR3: CSARETGGQVDTQYF; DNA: TGCAGTGCTAGAGAGACAGGGGGTCAAGTAGATACGCAGTATTTT
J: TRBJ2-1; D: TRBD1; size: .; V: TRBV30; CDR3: CAWSAGQGRDEQFF; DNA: TGTGCCTGGAGTGCGGGACAGGGAAGGGATGAGCAGTTCTTC
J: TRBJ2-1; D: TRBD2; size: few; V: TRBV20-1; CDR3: CSAQGLAEYNEQFF; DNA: TGCAGTGCCCAGGGACTAGCGGAGTACAATGAGCAGTTCTTC
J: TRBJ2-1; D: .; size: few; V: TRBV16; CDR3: CASSHTFF; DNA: TGTGCCAGCAGCCATACGTTCTTC
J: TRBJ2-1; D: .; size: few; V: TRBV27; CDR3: CASSPAWTYNEQFF; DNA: TGTGCCAGCAGTCCGGCGTGGACCTACAATGAGCAGTTCTTC
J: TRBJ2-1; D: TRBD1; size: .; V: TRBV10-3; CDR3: CAISETGGGVNEQFF; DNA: TGTGCCATCAGTGAGACAGGGGGTGGAGTCAATGAGCAGTTCTTC
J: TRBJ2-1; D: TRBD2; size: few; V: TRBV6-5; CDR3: CASSYTPGLAGGRYEQFF; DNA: TGTGCCAGCAGTTACACACCGGGACTAGCGGGAGGAAGGTATGAGCAGTTCTTC
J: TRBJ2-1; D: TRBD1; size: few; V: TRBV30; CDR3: CAWLGQGTYNEQFF; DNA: TGTGCCTGGTTGGGACAGGGGACCTACAATGAGCAGTTCTTC
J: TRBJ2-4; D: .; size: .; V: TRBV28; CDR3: CASTHSPRGANIQYF; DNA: TGTGCCAGCACCCACTCCCCCCGGGGGGCAAACATTCAGTACTTC
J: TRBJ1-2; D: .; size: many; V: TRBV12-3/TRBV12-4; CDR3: CASSLRGPNPHGYTF; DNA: TGTGCCAGCAGTTTACGAGGGCCGAACCCCCATGGCTACACCTTC
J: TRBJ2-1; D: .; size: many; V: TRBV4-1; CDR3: CASSQDNYNEQFF; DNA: TGCGCCAGCAGCCAAGACAACTACAATGAGCAGTTCTTC
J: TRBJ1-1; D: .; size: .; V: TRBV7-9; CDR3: CASRRTGGDTEAFF; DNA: TGTGCCAGCAGGCGGACGGGGGGAGACACTGAAGCTTTCTTT
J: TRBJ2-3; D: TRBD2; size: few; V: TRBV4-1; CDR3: CAGSPPGGGSDTQYF; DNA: TGCGCCGGCAGCCCCCCCGGGGGGGGGTCAGATACGCAGTATTTT
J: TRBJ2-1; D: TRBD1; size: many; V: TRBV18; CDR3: CASSRYRTGDYNEQFF; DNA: TGTGCCAGCTCACGCTATAGGACAGGAGATTACAATGAGCAGTTCTTC
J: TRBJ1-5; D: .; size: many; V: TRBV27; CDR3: CASSHGGRGKYQPQHF; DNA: TGTGCCAGCAGCCACGGGGGGAGGGGAAAGTATCAGCCCCAGCATTTT
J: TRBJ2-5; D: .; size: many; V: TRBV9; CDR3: CASSVDTGTQYF; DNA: TGTGCCAGCAGCGTGGACACTGGGACCCAGTACTTC
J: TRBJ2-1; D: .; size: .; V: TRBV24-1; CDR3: CATSVGYNERFF; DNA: TGTGCCACCAGTGTGGGCTACAATGAGCGGTTCTTC
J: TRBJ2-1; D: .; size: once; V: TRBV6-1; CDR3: CANSEADTPSSYEQFF; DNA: TGTGCCAACAGTGAAGCGGACACCCCTAGCTCCTACGAGCAGTTCTTC
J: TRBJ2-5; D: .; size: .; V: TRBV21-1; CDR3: CASSSWTGYQETQYF; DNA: TGTGCCAGCAGCTCCTGGACAGGGTACCAAGAGACCCAGTACTTC
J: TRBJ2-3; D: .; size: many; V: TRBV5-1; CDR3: CASSTLAGTDTQYF; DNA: TGCGCCAGCAGCACGTTAGCGGGCACAGATACGCAGTATTTT
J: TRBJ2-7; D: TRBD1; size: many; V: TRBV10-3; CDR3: CAISGPGQGISYEQYF; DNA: TGTGCCATCAGTGGGCCGGGACAGGGCATATCCTACGAGCAGTACTTC
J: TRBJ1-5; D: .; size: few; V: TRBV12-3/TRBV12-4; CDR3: CASSLSLQPQHF; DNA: TGTGCCAGCAGTTTAAGCCTACAGCCCCAGCATTTT
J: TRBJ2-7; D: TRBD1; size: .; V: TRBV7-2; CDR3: CAGSTGQRYEQYF; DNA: TGTGCCGGCAGCACGGGACAGCGCTACGAGCAGTACTTC
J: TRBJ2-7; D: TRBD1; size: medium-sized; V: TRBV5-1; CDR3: CASSLGHRDSSYEQYF; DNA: TGCGCCAGCAGCTTGGGGCACCGGGACAGCTCCTACGAGCAGTACTTC
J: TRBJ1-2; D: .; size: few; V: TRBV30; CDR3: CAWRVRDGYTF; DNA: TGTGCCTGGAGGGTCAGGGACGGCTACACCTTC
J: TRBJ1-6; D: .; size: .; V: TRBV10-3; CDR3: CAISPLDNSPLHF; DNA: TGTGCCATCAGTCCATTGGATAATTCACCCCTCCACTTT
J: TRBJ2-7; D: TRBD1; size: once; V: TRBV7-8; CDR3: CASSSQGAGFHEQYF; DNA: TGTGCCAGCAGCTCCCAGGGGGCAGGATTCCACGAGCAGTACTTC
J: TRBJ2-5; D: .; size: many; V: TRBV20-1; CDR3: CSAREGGEETQYF; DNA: TGCAGTGCTAGAGAAGGAGGAGAAGAGACCCAGTACTTC
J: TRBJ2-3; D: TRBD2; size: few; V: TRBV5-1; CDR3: CASSKGLTSTDTQYF; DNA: TGCGCCAGCAGCAAGGGACTAACGAGCACAGATACGCAGTATTTT
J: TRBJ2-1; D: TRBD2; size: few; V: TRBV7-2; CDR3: CASSLMGAGVTNEQFF; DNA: TGTGCCAGCAGCTTAATGGGCGCGGGAGTTACAAATGAGCAGTTCTTC
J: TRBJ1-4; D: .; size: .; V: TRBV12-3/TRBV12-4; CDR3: CASSFQATSEKLFF; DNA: TGTGCCAGCAGTTTCCAGGCGACGTCCGAAAAACTGTTTTTT
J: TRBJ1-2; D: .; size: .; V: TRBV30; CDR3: CAWSIATGGYTF; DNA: TGTGCCTGGAGCATAGCTACGGGGGGCTACACCTTC
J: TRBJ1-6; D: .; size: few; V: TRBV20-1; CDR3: CSARDLGGGSYNSPLHF; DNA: TGCAGTGCTAGAGATTTGGGAGGCGGGTCCTATAATTCACCCCTCCACTTT
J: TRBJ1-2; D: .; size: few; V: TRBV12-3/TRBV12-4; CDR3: CVSSLEGWGVYGYTF; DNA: TGTGTCAGCAGTTTAGAAGGGTGGGGGGTCTATGGCTACACCTTC
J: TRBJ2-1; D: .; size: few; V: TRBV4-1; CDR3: CASSQRGPPDNNEQFF; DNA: TGCGCCAGCAGCCAGAGGGGACCGCCCGACAACAATGAGCAGTTCTTC
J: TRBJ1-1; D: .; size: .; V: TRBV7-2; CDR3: CASSLGAGIRAFF; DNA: TGTGCCAGCAGCTTAGGTGCGGGTATCAGAGCTTTCTTT
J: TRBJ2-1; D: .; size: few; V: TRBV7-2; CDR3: CASGGMGAGTYNEQFF; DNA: TGTGCCAGCGGAGGGATGGGGGCCGGAACCTACAATGAGCAGTTCTTC
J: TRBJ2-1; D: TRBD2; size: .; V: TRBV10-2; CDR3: CASRTPSGSYNEQFF; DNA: TGCGCCAGCAGGACCCCTAGCGGCTCCTACAATGAGCAGTTCTTC